Below, 18 T cell receptor beta chains from the same sample are listed, as sequenced in a study of cytomegalovirus exposure and HLA in healthy donors. The PCR used 60 Vbeta and 13 Jbeta primers. Generated by immunoSEQ multiplex PCR, the TCRdb table keeps only in-frame clones and is missing some. Of tens of thousands of clones listed, approximately 70% are singletons. The specimen sequenced was PBMCs. The source is a woman aged 45-65 years in good health and CMV-seropositive.

The sample holds a few counts of this clone. The rearrangement joins TRBV18 to TRBJ1-3; weak D call: TRBD1 (6 bases). CDR1 and CDR2 (germline): KGHSH, LQKENI. Trimming cost V 3 bases and J 0 bases, with 12 bases left between them. The CDR3 extends over 16 amino acids. The CDR3 DNA follows: TGTGCCAGCTCACCCTCGGGGGGCAACTCTGGAAACACCATATATTTT. Its protein product is CASSPSGGNSGNTIYF.

The chain combines TRBV15 with TRBJ1-3; D remains unclear. With 3 bases removed from V and 4 bases from J, the gap between germline ends came to 4 bases. CDR3 length: 12 amino acids. The germline CDR1 and CDR2 sequences are LNHNV and YYDKDF (reference sequence). The CDR3 nucleotides read TGTGCCACCAGCAGTTCGGGAAACACCATATATTTT. It translates to CATSSSGNTIYF.

The genes are TRBV15 and TRBJ1-1; D gene uncertain. The V and J ends lost 0 bases and 2 bases respectively, with 10 bases between them. The CDR3 totals 15 residues. In germline, CDR1 is LNHNV, CDR2 YYDKDF (reference sequence). The CDR3 nucleotides read TGTGCCACCAGCAGAGATCGGTTAGTCAACACTGAAGCTTTCTTT. Its translation: CATSRDRLVNTEAFF.

This clone was detected only a few times. The V gene is TRBV19, the J gene TRBJ2-5; 8 nucleotides line up with TRBD2. Trimming cost V 8 bases and J 3 bases; bases outside gene matches: 11. Germline-derived CDR1 and CDR2 are LNHDA and SQIVND (reference sequence). This CDR3 region has 15 residues. The chain's CDR3 is CASAGGGPWKETQYF. For the CDR3, the DNA is TGTGCCAGTGCCGGCGGGGGGCCTTGGAAAGAGACCCAGTACTTC.

This clone counts as medium-sized. Written as DNA, the CDR3 is TGTGCCAGCAGCCCCTACGGGGGTGGTGGGACTGAAGCTTTCTTT. Encoded protein: CASSPYGGGGTEAFF. This chain uses TRBV7-9 with TRBJ1-1, with TRBD1 as a possible D gene (5 bases). Trimming stripped 5 bases from V and 5 bases from J, with 18 bases between. There are 15 residues in the CDR3. Per the germline V gene, CDR1 is SEHNR and CDR2 is FQNEAQ (reference sequence).

This clone was found a few times. CDR3 sequence (DNA): TGTGCCAGCAGCTTATCAGGGATTCGTGAAAAACTGTTTTTT. As protein: CASSLSGIREKLFF. The rearrangement uses TRBV7-9 and TRBJ1-4; perhaps TRBD1 as D (5 bases). V was shortened by 2 bases and J by 7 bases, with 11 bases between the two germline ends. CDR3 length: 14 residues. CDR1 and CDR2 (germline): SEHNR, FQNEAQ (reference sequence).

V gene TRBV10-3 combines with J gene TRBJ2-7; possible D gene TRBD1, 5 bases. The V gene's germline CDR1 is ENHRY and CDR2 SYGVKD. The CDR3 is made up of 13 amino acids. The V and J ends lost 5 bases and 0 bases respectively, with 8 bases between them. In DNA, the CDR3 is TGTGCCATCAGTTTCAGGGACTCCTACGAGCAGTACTTC. Its protein product is CAISFRDSYEQYF.

The chain recombines TRBV5-1 with TRBJ2-7, with D maybe TRBD2 (6 bases). V gave up 3 bases and J gave up 5 bases, with 15 bases separating them. The germline CDR1 and CDR2 sequences are SGHRS and YFSETQ. The CDR3 loop spans 14 amino acids. The CDR3 spells CASSSWGDVDEQYF. CDR3 DNA sequence: TGCGCCAGCAGCTCCTGGGGGGACGTGGACGAGCAGTACTTC.

V gene TRBV28 combines with J gene TRBJ2-5; 9 bases are shared with TRBD1. Unmatched junction bases numbered 7, after V lost 6 bases and J lost 2 bases. The CDR3 sequence is 15 residues long. Germline V CDR1 and CDR2: MDHEN, SYDVKM. As DNA, the CDR3 is TGTGCCAGCAGGCGCTACAGGGGGCTACAAGAGACCCAGTACTTC. This sequence encodes CASRRYRGLQETQYF.

V usage is TRBV9 and J usage is TRBJ1-2, with TRBD1 as a possible D gene (5 bases). The germline V gene has CDR1 SGDLS and CDR2 YYNGEE. V shed 0 bases and J shed 4 bases, with 10 bases lying between them. This CDR3 is 14 amino acids long. CDR3 in DNA: TGTGCCAGCAGCGTAGAGTTGACAGCCTATGGCTACACCTTC. Translating it yields CASSVELTAYGYTF.

The rearrangement joins TRBV28 to TRBJ2-1, with D unclear. CDR1 MDHEN and CDR2 SYDVKM come from the germline V gene. The CDR3 sequence is 11 residues long. The ends were cut back, 9 bases at V and 7 bases at J, with 10 bases in the middle. CDR3 region: CASRVLNEQFF. In DNA form, the CDR3 reads TGTGCCAGTCGGGTCCTTAATGAGCAGTTCTTC.

The rearrangement joins TRBV7-6 to TRBJ2-1, with 8 bases aligning to TRBD2. Trimming removed 2 bases from V and 3 bases from J; junction bases left unmatched: 21. This CDR3 is built from 21 residues. Germline lookup yields CDR1 SGHVS and CDR2 FNYEAQ. CDR3: CASSLRVEREFLTKHYNEQFF. DNA of the CDR3: TGTGCCAGCAGCTTAAGGGTGGAGCGGGAGTTCCTAACGAAACACTACAATGAGCAGTTCTTC.

This clone came up a few times. V and J are TRBV6-6 and TRBJ2-5, with TRBD2 identical over 7 bases. CDR1 is MNHNY, CDR2 SVGAGI, per germline (reference sequence). This CDR3 is built from 14 residues. Unmatched junction bases numbered 2, after V lost 2 bases and J lost 2 bases. The CDR3 sequence is CASSYLGGQETQYF. The CDR3 DNA reads TGTGCCAGCAGTTACCTCGGGGGGCAAGAGACCCAGTACTTC.

The chain is built from TRBV18 and TRBJ2-3; 9 bases fit TRBD1. Germline V gene lookup returns CDR1 KGHSH and CDR2 LQKENI. This CDR3 region has 14 residues. The junction had 7 bases not matched to a gene; V was cut back by 10 bases and J by 2 bases. CDR3 sequence (DNA): TGTGCCACGGACAGGGGTTTAGTCACAGATACGCAGTATTTT. Translation gives CATDRGLVTDTQYF.

This clone was detected a few times. The V gene is TRBV6-1, the J gene TRBJ1-1, with D possibly being TRBD1 (5 bases). Between the trimmed V and J ends, which lost 1 base and 0 bases, there was a span of 12 bases. Germline V gene data show CDR1 as MNHNS and CDR2 as SASEGT. The CDR3 length is 16 residues. This chain's CDR3 is CASSEGGGPLNTEAFF. In DNA, the CDR3 is TGTGCCAGCAGTGAAGGGGGGGGTCCGCTGAACACTGAAGCTTTCTTT.

This clone was counted between two and nine times. V is TRBV29-1 and J is TRBJ2-7, with TRBD1 identical over 7 bases. The CDR3 has 13 amino acids. From germline, CDR1 is SQVTM and CDR2 ANQGSEA. J lost 4 bases, V lost 7 bases, and 10 bases had no gene match. The CDR3, as DNA: TGCAGCGCCACTGACAGGGTTACGTACGAGCAGTACTTC. This translates into CSATDRVTYEQYF.

This chain uses TRBV2 with TRBJ1-2, with D unresolved. V lost 4 bases and J lost 8, with 14 bases in between. The CDR3 has 13 residues. Germline values: CDR1 SNHLY, CDR2 FYNNEI. Here the CDR3 reads CASSVESPGGYTF. CDR3 DNA sequence: TGTGCCAGCAGTGTCGAATCGCCCGGGGGCTACACCTTC.

The DNA for the CDR3 is TGTGCCAGCAGCTTAGGTAGTGAAAAACTGTTTTTT. It codes for CASSLGSEKLFF. This chain uses TRBV11-2 with TRBJ1-4; D remains unclear. This CDR3 has 12 residues. V gave up 1 base and J gave up 7 bases, with 4 bases separating them. Germline V lookup: CDR1 SGHAT, CDR2 FQNNGV.